What follows are 29 T cell receptor beta chains derived from one specimen sequenced in a study of shared clonotypes between healthy human individuals. The method was immunoSEQ multiplex PCR; TCRdb's version includes in-frame clones alone and lacks a portion of them. The repertoire includes some 2,500,000 clones, roughly 92% of them detected once, and about 0.36% sits in the top ten. The sequenced material came from naive CD4+ T cells from PBMCs. The subset is: CD45RA+ positively selected. The receptors here all came from a man between 18 and 35 years old in good health. Some clones in this sample may be carry-over from other donors' samples.

The chain employs TRBV4-1 and TRBJ1-5; TRBD1 is a possible D gene (5 bases). Germline V gives CDR1 MGHRA, CDR2 YSYEKL. V was trimmed by 0 bases and J by 7 bases, leaving 16 bases between them. CDR3 length: 16 amino acids. The CDR3 DNA reads as TGCGCCAGCAGCCAAGACGGGCAGGGAGGATGGCAGCCCCAGCATTTT. It yields the protein CASSQDGQGGWQPQHF.

This clone is a singleton in its sample. Other DNA sequences of this sample code for an identical CDR3. The chain has TRBV30 and TRBJ2-4; D not certain. Trimming shortened V by 2 bases and J by 1 base, and 15 bases separated the two germline ends. This CDR3 spans 16 amino acids. Germline assignment: CDR1 GTSNPN and CDR2 SVGIG (reference sequence). CDR3 sequence: CAWSLGTGMAKNIQYF. CDR3 coding DNA: TGTGCCTGGAGTTTGGGTACGGGTATGGCCAAAAACATTCAGTACTTC. The full variable domain, with the rest looked up from reference TRBV30 and TRBJ2-4, is SQTIHQWPATLVQPVGSPLSLECTVEGTSNPNLYWYRQAAGRGLQLLFYSVGIGQISSEVPQNLSASRPQDRQFILSSKKLLLSDSGFYLCAWSLGTGMAKNIQYFGAGTRLSVL.

The V and J genes are TRBV7-2 and TRBJ2-7; no clear D gene. The CDR3 totals 12 residues. The germline CDR1 and CDR2 sequences are SGHTA and FQGNSA. Trimming shortened V by 1 base and J by 9 bases, and 10 bases separated the two germline ends. DNA of the CDR3: TGTGCCAGCAGCTTAGGGACCCGGTGGCAGTACTTC. Its protein is CASSLGTRWQYF.

The count of this clone is one. The chain joins TRBV18 to TRBJ1-2; D is unresolved. Germline CDR1 and CDR2: KGHSH and LQKENI. CDR3 length equals 16 residues. Trimming cost V 0 bases and J 0 bases, with 11 bases left between them. CDR3 nucleotides: TGTGCCAGCTCACCACCCGGGCGACCTACTAACTATGGCTACACCTTC. Its translation is CASSPPGRPTNYGYTF.

The rearrangement uses TRBV7-2 and TRBJ1-2; 10 bases match TRBD1. V dropped 1 base and J dropped 8; count of bases not matched to a gene: 7. This CDR3 is 15 amino acids long. From germline, CDR1 is SGHTA and CDR2 FQGNSA. DNA for the CDR3: TGTGCCAGCAGCTTAGTCTACGGGACAGGGGAAGGCTACACCTTC. Translated: CASSLVYGTGEGYTF. Together with reference TRBV7-2 and TRBJ1-2, the CDR3 gives the full variable domain: GAGVSQSPSNKVTEKGKDVELRCDPISGHTALYWYRQSLGQGLEFLIYFQGNSAPDKSGLPSDRFSAERTGGSVSTLTIQRTQQEDSAVYLCASSLVYGTGEGYTFGSGTRLTVV.

The rearrangement links TRBV7-2 to TRBJ1-1, with 8 bases that match TRBD1. Per germline, CDR1 SGHTA and CDR2 FQGNSA. Trimming took 6 bases from V and 4 from J; bases not matched to a gene: 10. This CDR3 spans 15 amino acids. The CDR3 nucleotides are TGTGCCAGCAGGTACCTCGGACAGGGTGGCACTGAAGCTTTCTTT. Translation: CASRYLGQGGTEAFF.

The table lists this clone with a count of one. The chain uses TRBV6-5 and TRBJ1-1, with TRBD1 matching over 7 bases. The CDR3 is 14 residues long. Germline CDR1 MNHEY, CDR2 SVGAGI. Unmatched junction bases numbered 5, after V lost 2 bases and J lost 5 bases. CDR3 residues: CASSYNRRGTEAFF. CDR3 nucleotide sequence: TGTGCCAGCAGTTACAATCGCAGGGGGACTGAAGCTTTCTTT.

The V and J genes are TRBV30 and TRBJ2-7, with 8 bases aligning to TRBD1. Germline V gene sequence: CDR1 GTSNPN, CDR2 SVGIG (reference sequence). The CDR3 has 12 amino acids. V was clipped by 6 bases and J by 2 bases; unmatched bases: 3. CDR3 DNA: TGTGCCTGTCAGGGGGCCCCCTACGAGCAGTACTTC. Protein: CACQGAPYEQYF.

The chain couples TRBV25-1 to TRBJ2-5; 11 bases align to TRBD2. V gave up 0 bases and J gave up 5 bases; unmatched junction bases: 11. From germline, CDR1 is MGHDK and CDR2 SYGVNS. The CDR3 is 18 residues long. The CDR3 sequence: CASSEYRVAGGVGETQYF. The CDR3 DNA is TGTGCCAGCAGTGAATATAGGGTAGCGGGAGGGGTTGGGGAGACCCAGTACTTC. Complete variable domain (other parts from reference TRBV25-1 and TRBJ2-5): EADIYQTPRYLVIGTGKKITLECSQTMGHDKMYWYQQDPGMELHLIHYSYGVNSTEKGDLSSESTVSRIRTEHFPLTLESARPSHTSQYLCASSEYRVAGGVGETQYFGPGTRLLVL.

V gene TRBV7-9 combines with J gene TRBJ2-7; D gene ambiguous. The V and J ends lost 5 bases and 3 bases respectively, with 5 bases between them. Germline CDR1 SEHNR, CDR2 FQNEAQ (reference sequence). This CDR3 contains 11 residues. The DNA for the CDR3 is TGTGCCAGCAGCGCCGACTACGAGCAGTACTTC. It is translated as CASSADYEQYF.

This chain uses TRBV9 with TRBJ1-2; D perhaps matches TRBD1 (5 bases). Trimming took off 4 bases at V and 3 bases at J, with 16 bases between the two ends. The CDR3 has 15 amino acids. Germline V lookup: CDR1 SGDLS, CDR2 YYNGEE. CDR3 in DNA: TGTGCCAGCAGCCGCTCTGGGGCCCTATACTATGGCTACACCTTC. Its protein is CASSRSGALYYGYTF.

This rearrangement joins TRBV11-2 to TRBJ1-3; D is ambiguous. With 3 bases removed from V and 0 bases from J, the gap between germline ends came to 3 bases. The CDR3 has 13 residues. Per the germline V gene, CDR1 is SGHAT and CDR2 is FQNNGV. The CDR3 here is CASSFPSGNTIYF. CDR3 DNA sequence: TGTGCCAGCAGCTTCCCCTCTGGAAACACCATATATTTT.

The chain links TRBV5-4 to TRBJ2-7; D unresolved. This CDR3 has 14 amino acids. Per the germline V gene, CDR1 is SGHNT and CDR2 is YYREEE (reference sequence). The V end was cut by 4 bases, the J end by 0 bases, with 11 bases between. CDR3 DNA: TGTGCCAGCAGCGCGACCGCGTCCTCCTACGAGCAGTACTTC. This encodes CASSATASSYEQYF.

There are a few counts of this clone. The sample carries other DNA sequences with the same CDR3. V gene TRBV5-4 combines with J gene TRBJ1-1, with 9 positions matching TRBD1. Trimming at V came to 3 bases and at J to 1 base, leaving 4 bases not matched to a gene. Germline CDR1 and CDR2: SGHNT and YYREEE (reference sequence). The CDR3 has 15 residues. In DNA, the CDR3 is TGTGCCAGCAGCTCACCGGGACAGGGGAACACTGAAGCTTTCTTT. Encoded protein: CASSSPGQGNTEAFF.

The chain uses TRBV6-6 and TRBJ1-4; 7 bases line up with TRBD1. The CDR3 covers 13 residues. Germline values: CDR1 MNHNY, CDR2 SVGAGI (reference sequence). Germline trimming cut 6 bases from V and 8 bases from J; bases unmatched to any gene: 6. CDR3 amino acids: CASRGRGNEKLFF. The CDR3, as DNA: TGTGCCAGCAGGGGCAGGGGGAACGAAAAACTGTTTTTT.

A word on this clone: Mismatch with germline at one junction end may stem from a read error. The chain carries TRBV7-3 and TRBJ2-1, with 10 bases aligning to TRBD2. The CDR3 covers 12 residues. Germline V gene data show CDR1 as SGHTA and CDR2 as FQGTGA. CDR3 sequence (DNA): TGTGCCAGCAGCTCCCTGGGGACTAGCGTCCTCTTC. Amino acids: CASSSLGTSVLF.

The chain has TRBV7-9 and TRBJ2-1, with TRBD1 identical over 9 bases. J lost 7 bases, V lost 3 bases, and 1 base had no gene match. The germline gives CDR1 SEHNR, CDR2 FQNEAQ (reference sequence). CDR3 length: 13 amino acids. Written as DNA, the CDR3 is TGTGCCAGCAGCTTGGACAGGGGAAATGAGCAGTTCTTC. Amino acids: CASSLDRGNEQFF.

The J gene is TRBJ2-1, the V gene TRBV5-1, with D possibly matching TRBD1 (5 bases). Germline values: CDR1 SGHRS, CDR2 YFSETQ. The ends were cut back, 0 bases at V and 4 bases at J, with 11 bases in the middle. This CDR3 is built from 15 residues. CDR3 loop: CASSLAAREYNEQFF. As DNA, the CDR3 is TGCGCCAGCAGCTTGGCCGCCAGGGAATACAATGAGCAGTTCTTC.

The rearrangement joins TRBV2 to TRBJ2-3; 8 nucleotides align to TRBD1. This CDR3 has 13 residues. Germline values: CDR1 SNHLY, CDR2 FYNNEI. V lost 6 bases to trimming and J lost 1 base; unmatched junction nucleotides: 0. Here the CDR3 DNA reads TGTGCCAGCAGCAGGGGGCGCACAGATACGCAGTATTTT. Amino acid sequence: CASSRGRTDTQYF.

V is TRBV19 and J is TRBJ1-1, with D possibly being TRBD1 (6 bases). Germline CDR1 and CDR2: LNHDA and SQIVND (reference sequence). The CDR3 spans 13 residues. Trimming cost V 4 bases and J 7 bases, with 13 bases left between them. CDR3 in DNA: TGTGCCAGTAGTAACAGGGATGCCTATGAAGCTTTCTTT. Its translation: CASSNRDAYEAFF.

J is TRBJ1-3 and V is TRBV5-1, with a tentative D call TRBD1 (6 bases). Trimming pared 4 bases from V and 2 bases from J, leaving 16 bases between. There are 16 residues in the CDR3. The germline gives CDR1 SGHRS, CDR2 YFSETQ. CDR3 loop: CASSPTPGVAGNTIYF. CDR3 DNA sequence: TGCGCCAGCAGCCCGACCCCAGGGGTGGCTGGAAACACCATATATTTT.

CDR3 sequence: CASNHGGVRGGKLFF. DNA for the CDR3: TGTGCCAGCAACCACGGAGGGGTCAGGGGTGGAAAACTGTTTTTT. The chain has TRBV28 and TRBJ1-4; TRBD1 is a possible D gene (6 bases). Germline CDR1 reads MDHEN; CDR2 reads SYDVKM. The CDR3 has 15 amino acids. V dropped 7 bases and J dropped 10 bases, with 22 bases sitting between them.

The V and J genes are TRBV5-1 and TRBJ2-2; 12 nucleotides line up with TRBD2. V trimming: 6 bases; J trimming: 4 bases; junction bases outside the gene matches: 4. This CDR3 is built from 15 residues. In germline, CDR1 is SGHRS, CDR2 YFSETQ. This chain's CDR3 is CASTLAGGITGELFF. The CDR3 coding sequence is TGCGCCAGCACCCTAGCGGGAGGGATCACCGGGGAGCTGTTTTTT.

The chain has TRBV6-6 and TRBJ1-1; no firm D call. CDR1 is MNHNY, CDR2 SVGAGI, per germline (reference sequence). The CDR3 contains 14 residues. V lost 0 bases to trimming and J lost 5 bases, with 10 bases between them. The CDR3 is CASSYSGQYTEAFF. CDR3 DNA: TGTGCCAGCAGTTACTCGGGTCAGTATACTGAAGCTTTCTTT.

V gene TRBV5-1 combines with J gene TRBJ2-7; tentative D call: TRBD2 (6 bases). CDR1 and CDR2 (germline): SGHRS, YFSETQ. This CDR3 spans 15 amino acids. Trimming pared 0 bases from V and 0 bases from J, leaving 10 bases between. Written as DNA, the CDR3 is TGCGCCAGCAGCTTGGATCCTAGCGTCTCCTACGAGCAGTACTTC. Its protein is CASSLDPSVSYEQYF.

The chain joins TRBV6-6 to TRBJ2-7, with 7 positions matching TRBD1. J was trimmed by 0 bases and V by 4 bases; bases with no gene match: 6. This CDR3 region has 15 residues. Germline loops: CDR1 MNHNY, CDR2 SVGAGI (reference sequence). The CDR3 here is CASSSKRQGSYEQYF. DNA for the CDR3: TGTGCCAGCAGTTCCAAAAGACAGGGCTCCTACGAGCAGTACTTC.

In its sample, this clone was seen a few times. This chain connects TRBV18 to TRBJ2-7, with 8 bases fitting TRBD2. The J segment lost 3 bases and the V segment lost 4 bases, leaving 5 bases of the junction unmatched. There are 14 residues in the CDR3. Germline CDR1 is KGHSH and CDR2 is LQKENI. CDR3 loop: CASSRQRGIYEQYF. The CDR3 bases are TGTGCCAGCTCACGCCAGCGGGGGATCTACGAGCAGTACTTC.

The chain is built from TRBV7-9 and TRBJ1-4; D is unresolved. CDR1 is SEHNR, CDR2 FQNEAQ, per germline (reference sequence). CDR3 length: 15 amino acids. The ends were cut back, 0 bases at V and 12 bases at J, with 17 bases in the middle. CDR3 sequence reads: CASSLAGLVDGQLFF. CDR3 in DNA: TGTGCCAGCAGCTTAGCGGGATTGGTGGACGGGCAACTGTTTTTT.

The chain is built from TRBV30 and TRBJ2-5; D could derive from TRBD1 or TRBD2 (6 bases each). The CDR3 runs to 13 residues. Looked up from germline, CDR1 is GTSNPN and CDR2 is SVGIG (reference sequence). The V and J ends lost 3 bases and 5 bases respectively, with 13 bases between them. This chain's CDR3 is CAWRRGAGETQYF. The CDR3 coding sequence is TGTGCCTGGAGAAGGGGGGCCGGGGAGACCCAGTACTTC.